Described below is a single T cell receptor (beta chain) sequence and its context. This clonotype has at least ten counts. Its antigen remains undetermined. One base away there is no much larger clone; base qualities are not given. Read against the paper, the sample's time point label means: persistent/refractory GD, antithyroid drugs over 5 years with positive TRAb. For both TCR sequencing and RNA sequencing, RNA was extracted from PBMCs using TRIzol. The diagnosis of Graves' disease was made according to American Thyroid Association guidelines. Recruitment of patients was carried out at an endocrinology department in Xi'an, China. Each patient gave about 8.1 milliliters of peripheral blood, collected in an EDTA anticoagulant tube. Ficoll Paque Plus density gradient separation was used to isolate PBMCs, and no further T cell sorting was performed. RNA quality was checked with an Agilent 2100 Bioanalyzer and agarose gel, and concentration with a NanoDrop 2000.

The germline V gene supplies CDR1 SGHAT and CDR2 FQNNGV. The CDR3 has 14 amino acids, counting the end cysteine and phenylalanine. The DNA shown is the 42-base CDR3, in frame from base 1. V lost 8 bases and J lost 0 bases; the stretch between them is 11 bases long. Libraries were built with multiplex PCR. The sequencing machine was an Illumina HiSeq 4000. TCR beta libraries were built with iRepertoire HTBI primers and Arm-PCR amplification of CDR3 regions. PCR products were gel purified before sequencing. Processing in the source paper ran as follows. Gene usage analysis of CDR3 amino acid clonotypes relied on the approximately 60 TRBV and around 14 TRBJ segments identified across samples. Filtered high-quality paired reads were merged into contigs using COPE and FqMerger. BLAST was used to align contigs to IMGT TRBV, TRBD and TRBJ reference genes, with CDR3 defined following IMGT. Clonotypes above 0.1% frequency were classified as highly expanded clones. Repertoire diversity was measured by Shannon entropy, and V-J evenness by the Gini coefficient. Public clonotypes were defined as clonotypes shared by more than one individual. TCRdb handled the public reads itself, with Q25 trimming in fastp and clone calling in MiXCR, and kept productive beta chains. Each CDR3 protein appears once, grouped with its most common genes and DNA. None of the V and J calls come from the authors' own analysis; TCRdb made them. The sample profile shows 310,000 or so distinct CDR3 sequences; under 25% of them were found once. The leading ten clones occupy approximately 53% of the sample.

This entry belongs to a study of regulatory T cells in long-lasting Graves disease (dated by TCRdb to the early 2020s). About the full investigation: To count as having persistent Graves' disease, a patient had to have received antithyroid drug treatment for over 5 years with TSH receptor autoantibodies remaining persistently positive. This study used TCR sequencing and RNA sequencing of peripheral blood to compare persistent Graves' disease patients against newly diagnosed Graves' disease patients. The study was conducted in China and was registered as a clinical trial. TCR sequencing covered around 13 persistent and approximately 20 newly diagnosed Graves' disease patients, approximately 33 samples in total. On average, persistent Graves' disease patients in the clinical cohort had been on antithyroid drugs for roughly 11 years.

Broad study findings and their caveats: The small sample size was acknowledged by the authors as a limitation that may reduce accuracy. Persistent Graves' disease patients showed lower TCR Shannon entropy and fewer highly expanded clones than newly diagnosed patients, suggesting clonal expansion. Because the primary lesion, thyroid tissue, could not be accessed, the study looked at peripheral blood alone. Persistent disease showed preferential use of TRBV28, TRBJ1-2 and TRBJ2-5, whereas newly diagnosed disease favored TRBV20-1 and TRBJ2-1. Sequencing and analysis were restricted to the TCR beta chain. A larger number of public clonotypes was shared among persistent patients (about 2,700) than among newly diagnosed patients (around 970).

The chain joins TRBV11-2 to TRBJ1-3, with the D gene not confidently named. The TCR was taken from a female donor with Graves disease. Sequenced material: peripheral blood mononuclear cells (PBMCs), taken when the disease was refractory, from a patient treated with antithyroid drugs. In nucleotide form, the sequence is TGTGCCAGCGGCCCCCGGCCCTCTGGAAACACCATATATTTT. The resulting protein is CASGPRPSGNTIYF.